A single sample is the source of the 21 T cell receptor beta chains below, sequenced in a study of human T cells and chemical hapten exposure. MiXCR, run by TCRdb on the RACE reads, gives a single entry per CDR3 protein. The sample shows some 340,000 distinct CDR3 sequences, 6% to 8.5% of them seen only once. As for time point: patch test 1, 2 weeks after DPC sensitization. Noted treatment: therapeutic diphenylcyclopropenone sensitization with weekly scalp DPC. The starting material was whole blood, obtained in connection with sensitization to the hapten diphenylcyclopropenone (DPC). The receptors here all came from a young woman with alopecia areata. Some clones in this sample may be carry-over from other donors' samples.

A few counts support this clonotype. The CDR3 nucleotides are TGTGCCAGCAGTTTTGGAGGGTATAGCAATCAGCCCCAGCATTTT. Translated, it gives CASSFGGYSNQPQHF. The rearrangement joins TRBV12-3 or TRBV12-4 to TRBJ1-5, with unresolved D. V lost 3 bases to trimming and J lost 0 bases, with 9 bases between them. CDR3 size: 15 residues.

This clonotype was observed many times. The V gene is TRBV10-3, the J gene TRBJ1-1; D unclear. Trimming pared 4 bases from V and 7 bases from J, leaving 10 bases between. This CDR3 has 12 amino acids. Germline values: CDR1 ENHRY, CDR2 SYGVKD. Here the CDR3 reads CAISGAGVEAFF. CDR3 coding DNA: TGTGCCATCAGTGGGGCTGGGGTTGAAGCTTTCTTT.

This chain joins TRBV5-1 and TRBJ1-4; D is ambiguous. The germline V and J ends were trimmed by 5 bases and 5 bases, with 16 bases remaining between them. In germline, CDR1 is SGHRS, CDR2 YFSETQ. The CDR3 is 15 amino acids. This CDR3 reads CASSAEGTGNEKLFF. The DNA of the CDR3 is TGCGCCAGCAGTGCCGAGGGAACCGGAAATGAAAAACTGTTTTTT.

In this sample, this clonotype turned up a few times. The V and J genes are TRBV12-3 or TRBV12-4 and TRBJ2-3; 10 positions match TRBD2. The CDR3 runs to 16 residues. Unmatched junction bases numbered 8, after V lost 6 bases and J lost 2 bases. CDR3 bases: TGTGCCAGCAGGGTACTACTAGCGGGGATCACAGATACGCAGTATTTT. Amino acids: CASRVLLAGITDTQYF.

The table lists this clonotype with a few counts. The CDR3 spells CSATSTDTQYF. CDR3 in DNA: TGCAGTGCCACTAGCACAGATACGCAGTATTTT. The rearrangement uses TRBV20-1 and TRBJ2-3; D is uncertain. CDR1 is DFQATT and CDR2 is SNEGSKA in the germline V gene (reference sequence). The CDR3 totals 11 residues. The V end was cut by 6 bases, the J end by 0 bases, with 4 bases between.

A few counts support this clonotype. The CDR3 here is CASSLGYETSGGVDTQYF. For the CDR3, the DNA is TGTGCCAGCAGCTTAGGTTACGAGACTAGCGGGGGGGTAGATACGCAGTATTTT. V gene TRBV7-2 combines with J gene TRBJ2-3; 14 bases line up with TRBD2. CDR1 is SGHTA, CDR2 FQGNSA, per germline. J was trimmed by 5 bases and V by 1 base; bases with no gene match: 8. The CDR3 contains 18 residues.

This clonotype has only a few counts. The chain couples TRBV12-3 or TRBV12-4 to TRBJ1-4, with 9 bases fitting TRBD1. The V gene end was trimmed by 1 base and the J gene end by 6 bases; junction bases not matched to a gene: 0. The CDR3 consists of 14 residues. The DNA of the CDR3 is TGTGCCAGCAGTTTAGACAGGGGGCATGAAAAACTGTTTTTT. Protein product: CASSLDRGHEKLFF.

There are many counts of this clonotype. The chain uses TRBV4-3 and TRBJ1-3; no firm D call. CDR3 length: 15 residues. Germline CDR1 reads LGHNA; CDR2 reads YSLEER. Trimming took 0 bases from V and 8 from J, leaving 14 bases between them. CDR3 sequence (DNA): TGCGCCAGCAGCCAAGAGGTCAGCGAGTCATACACCATATATTTT. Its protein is CASSQEVSESYTIYF.

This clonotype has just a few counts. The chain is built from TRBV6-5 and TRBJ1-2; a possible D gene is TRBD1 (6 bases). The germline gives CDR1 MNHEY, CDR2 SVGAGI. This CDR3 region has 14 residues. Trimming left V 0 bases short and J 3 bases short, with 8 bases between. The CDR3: CASSYSAGDYGYTF. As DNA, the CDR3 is TGTGCCAGCAGTTACTCAGCAGGGGACTATGGCTACACCTTC.

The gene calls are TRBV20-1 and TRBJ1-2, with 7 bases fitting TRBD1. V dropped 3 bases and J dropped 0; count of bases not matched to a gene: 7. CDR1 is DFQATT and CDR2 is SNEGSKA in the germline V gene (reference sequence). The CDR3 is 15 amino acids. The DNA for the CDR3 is TGCAGTGCTAGCGCCTCAGGGGGAGCTAACTATGGCTACACCTTC. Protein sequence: CSASASGGANYGYTF.

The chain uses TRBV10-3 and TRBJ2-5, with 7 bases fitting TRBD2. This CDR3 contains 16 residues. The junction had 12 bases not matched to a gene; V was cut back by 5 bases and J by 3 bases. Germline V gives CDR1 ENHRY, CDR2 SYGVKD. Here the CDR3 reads CAISPDGPGGEETQYF. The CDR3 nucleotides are TGTGCCATCAGTCCCGACGGCCCGGGGGGTGAAGAGACCCAGTACTTC.

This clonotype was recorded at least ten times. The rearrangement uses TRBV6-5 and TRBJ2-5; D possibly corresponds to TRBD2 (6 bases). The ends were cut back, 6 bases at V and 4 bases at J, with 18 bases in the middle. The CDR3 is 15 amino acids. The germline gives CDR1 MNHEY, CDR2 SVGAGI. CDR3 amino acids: CASSRTLGGRETQYF. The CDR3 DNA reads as TGTGCCAGCAGCCGCACTCTGGGGGGAAGAGAGACCCAGTACTTC.

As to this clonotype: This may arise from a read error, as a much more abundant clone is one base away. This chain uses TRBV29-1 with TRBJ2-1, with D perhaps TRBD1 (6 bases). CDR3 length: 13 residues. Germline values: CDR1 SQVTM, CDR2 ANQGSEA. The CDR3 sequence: CSGGRDNYKEQFF. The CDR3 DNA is TGCAGCGGAGGAAGGGACAACTACAAAGAGCAGTTCTTC.

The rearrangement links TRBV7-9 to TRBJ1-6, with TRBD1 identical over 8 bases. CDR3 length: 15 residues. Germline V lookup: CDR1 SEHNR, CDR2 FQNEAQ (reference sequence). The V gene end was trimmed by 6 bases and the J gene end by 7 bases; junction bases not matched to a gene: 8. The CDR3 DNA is TGTGCCAGCAGTTCAGGACAGGGTCGAAATTCACCCCTCCACTTT. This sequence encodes CASSSGQGRNSPLHF. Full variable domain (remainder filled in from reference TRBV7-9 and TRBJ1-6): DTGVSQNPRHKITKRGQNVTFRCDPISEHNRLYWYRQTLGQGPEFLTYFQNEAQLEKSRLLSDRFSAERPKGSFSTLEIQRTEQGDSAMYLCASSSGQGRNSPLHFGNGTRLTVT.

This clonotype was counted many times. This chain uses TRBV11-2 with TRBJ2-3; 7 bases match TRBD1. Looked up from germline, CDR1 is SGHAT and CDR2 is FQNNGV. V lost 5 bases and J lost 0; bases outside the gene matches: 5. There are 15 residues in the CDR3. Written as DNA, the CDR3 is TGTGCCAGCAGCCTTGACAGGGCGAGCACAGATACGCAGTATTTT. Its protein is CASSLDRASTDTQYF.

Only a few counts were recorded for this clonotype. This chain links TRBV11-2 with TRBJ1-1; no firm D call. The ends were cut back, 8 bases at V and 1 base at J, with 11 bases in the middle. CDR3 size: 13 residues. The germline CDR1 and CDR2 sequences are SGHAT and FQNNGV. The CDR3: CASLRQPNTEAFF. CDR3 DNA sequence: TGTGCCAGCTTAAGGCAGCCGAACACTGAAGCTTTCTTT.

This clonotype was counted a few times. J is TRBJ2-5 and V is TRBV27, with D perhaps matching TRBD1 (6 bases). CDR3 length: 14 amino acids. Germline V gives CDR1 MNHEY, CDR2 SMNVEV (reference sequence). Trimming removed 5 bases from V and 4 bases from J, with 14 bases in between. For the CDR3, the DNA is TGTGCCAGCAGTGCAGGGGCGTCTATAGAGACCCAGTACTTC. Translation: CASSAGASIETQYF.

CDR3 amino acids: CATRGVTVSELFF. In DNA, the CDR3 is TGTGCCACCAGGGGGGTTACGGTTTCGGAGCTGTTTTTT. This sequence joins TRBV25-1 and TRBJ2-2, with D perhaps matching TRBD1 (7 bases). Trimming stripped 10 bases from V and 10 bases from J, with 19 bases between. The length of the CDR3 is 13 residues. Germline CDR1 is MGHDK and CDR2 is SYGVNS.

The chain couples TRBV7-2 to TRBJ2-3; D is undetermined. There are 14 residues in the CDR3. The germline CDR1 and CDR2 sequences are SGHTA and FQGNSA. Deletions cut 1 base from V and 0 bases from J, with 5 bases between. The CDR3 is CASSLVPSTDTQYF. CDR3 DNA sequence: TGTGCCAGCAGCTTAGTCCCTAGCACAGATACGCAGTATTTT.

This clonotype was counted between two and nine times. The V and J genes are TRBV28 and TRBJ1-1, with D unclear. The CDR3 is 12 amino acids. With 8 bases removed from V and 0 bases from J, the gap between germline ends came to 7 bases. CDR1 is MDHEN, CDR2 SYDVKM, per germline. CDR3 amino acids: CASGSVNTEAFF. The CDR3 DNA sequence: TGTGCCAGCGGATCAGTGAACACTGAAGCTTTCTTT. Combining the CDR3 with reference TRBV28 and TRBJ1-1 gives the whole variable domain DVKVTQSSRYLVKRTGEKVFLECVQDMDHENMFWYRQDPGLGLRLIYFSYDVKMKEKGDIPEGYSVSREKKERFSLILESASTNQTSMYLCASGSVNTEAFFGQGTRLTVV.

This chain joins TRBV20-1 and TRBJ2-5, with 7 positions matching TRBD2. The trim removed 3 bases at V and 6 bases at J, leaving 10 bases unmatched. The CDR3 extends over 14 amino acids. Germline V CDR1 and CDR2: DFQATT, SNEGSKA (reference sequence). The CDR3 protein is CSASYVARGKTQYF. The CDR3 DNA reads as TGCAGTGCTAGTTATGTGGCGCGGGGGAAGACCCAGTACTTC.